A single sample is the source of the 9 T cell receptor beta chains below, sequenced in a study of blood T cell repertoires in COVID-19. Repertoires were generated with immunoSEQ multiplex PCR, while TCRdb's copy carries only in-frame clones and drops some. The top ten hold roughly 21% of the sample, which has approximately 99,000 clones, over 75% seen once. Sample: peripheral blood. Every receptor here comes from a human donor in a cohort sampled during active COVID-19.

For the CDR3, the DNA is TGTGCCAGCAGCCTGACTAGCGCAGGGGTAGCCGGGGAGCTGTTTTTT. It yields the protein CASSLTSAGVAGELFF. The rearrangement uses TRBV7-2 and TRBJ2-2, with 8 bases identical to TRBD2. The CDR3 runs to 16 residues. The ends lost 5 bases at V and 6 bases at J; junction bases unmatched: 11. Per the germline V gene, CDR1 is SGHTA and CDR2 is FQGNSA.

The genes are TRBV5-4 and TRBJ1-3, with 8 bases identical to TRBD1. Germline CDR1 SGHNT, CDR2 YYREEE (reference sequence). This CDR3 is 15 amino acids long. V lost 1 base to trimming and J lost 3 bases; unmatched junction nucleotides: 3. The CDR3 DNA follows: TGTGCCAGCAGCTTGCAGGGGGCGGTTGGAAACACCATATATTTT. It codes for CASSLQGAVGNTIYF.

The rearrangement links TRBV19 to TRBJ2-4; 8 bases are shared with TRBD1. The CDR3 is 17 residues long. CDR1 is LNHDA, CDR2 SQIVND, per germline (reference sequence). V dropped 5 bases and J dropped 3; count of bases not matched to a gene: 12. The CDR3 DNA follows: TGTGCCAGTAGTCCAAACCCGACAGGGGTAATCAAAAACATTCAGTACTTC. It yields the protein CASSPNPTGVIKNIQYF.

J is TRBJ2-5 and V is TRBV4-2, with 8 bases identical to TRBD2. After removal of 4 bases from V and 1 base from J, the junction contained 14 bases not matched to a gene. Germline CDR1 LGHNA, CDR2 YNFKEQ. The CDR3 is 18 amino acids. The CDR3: CASSPFLPGGATQETQYF. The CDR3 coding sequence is TGTGCCAGCAGCCCCTTCCTACCGGGGGGGGCGACCCAAGAGACCCAGTACTTC.

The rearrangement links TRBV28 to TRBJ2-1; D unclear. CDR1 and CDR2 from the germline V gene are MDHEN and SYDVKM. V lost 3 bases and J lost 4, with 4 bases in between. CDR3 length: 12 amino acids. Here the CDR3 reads CASSFEYNEQFF. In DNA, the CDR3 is TGTGCCAGCAGTTTTGAGTACAATGAGCAGTTCTTC. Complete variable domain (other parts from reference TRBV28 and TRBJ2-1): DVKVTQSSRYLVKRTGEKVFLECVQDMDHENMFWYRQDPGLGLRLIYFSYDVKMKEKGDIPEGYSVSREKKERFSLILESASTNQTSMYLCASSFEYNEQFFGPGTRLTVL.

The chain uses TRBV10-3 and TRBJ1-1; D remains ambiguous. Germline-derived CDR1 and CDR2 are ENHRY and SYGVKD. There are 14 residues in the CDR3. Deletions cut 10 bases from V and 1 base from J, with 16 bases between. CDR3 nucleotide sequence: TGTGCCACCCACGACGGTCGGGGGAACACTGAAGCTTTCTTT. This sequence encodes CATHDGRGNTEAFF.

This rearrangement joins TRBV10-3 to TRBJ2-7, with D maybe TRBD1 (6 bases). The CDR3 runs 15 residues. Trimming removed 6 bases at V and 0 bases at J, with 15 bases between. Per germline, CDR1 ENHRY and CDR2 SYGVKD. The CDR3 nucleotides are TGTGCCATCAGCGACGGCCAGGGGAGCTCCTACGAGCAGTACTTC. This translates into CAISDGQGSSYEQYF.

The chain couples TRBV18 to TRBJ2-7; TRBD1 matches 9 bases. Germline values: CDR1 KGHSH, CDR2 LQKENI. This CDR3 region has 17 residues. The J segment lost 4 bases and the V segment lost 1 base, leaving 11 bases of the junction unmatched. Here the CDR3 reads CASSPRYETGGTYEQYF. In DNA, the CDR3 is TGTGCCAGCTCACCACGTTATGAGACAGGGGGAACATACGAGCAGTACTTC.

The chain's CDR3 is CASSYSIGDTEAFF. CDR3 bases: TGTGCCAGCAGTTACTCGATAGGGGACACTGAAGCTTTCTTT. The chain is built from TRBV6-5 and TRBJ1-1; perhaps TRBD1 as D (5 bases). Trimming removed 0 bases at V and 3 bases at J, with 8 bases between. Germline V CDR1 and CDR2: MNHEY, SVGAGI. The CDR3 extends over 14 amino acids.